Listed here is a single T cell receptor beta chain. The antigen is not known. Primers used in a second PCR of roughly 7 to 11 cycles were a sample-barcoded 5' primer and a J-beta primer mix. TCRdb itself ran the 5' RACE reads through MiXCR, one entry per CDR3 protein. The sample yields roughly 500,000 distinct CDR3 sequences, approximately 27% seen once. Germline loops: CDR1 SEHNR, CDR2 FQNEAQ (reference sequence). The V gene end was trimmed by 8 bases and the J gene end by 3 bases; junction bases not matched to a gene: 5. This CDR3 region has 13 residues. The sample belongs to a study of blood T cells in healthy people across ages. In each sample, at least 6.5 million PBMCs were isolated. Findings and caveats of the study: A strong correlation was found between TCR beta diversity and the percentage of naive T cells. Total diversity from one million sequenced T cells was likely underestimated.

Sequenced sample: blood. This TCR came from an older woman in good health. V is TRBV7-9 and J is TRBJ1-2, with 8 bases aligning to TRBD1. The CDR3 DNA sequence: TGTGCCAGCGTCGGACAGGGCCACTATGGCTACACCTTC. Translation gives CASVGQGHYGYTF.